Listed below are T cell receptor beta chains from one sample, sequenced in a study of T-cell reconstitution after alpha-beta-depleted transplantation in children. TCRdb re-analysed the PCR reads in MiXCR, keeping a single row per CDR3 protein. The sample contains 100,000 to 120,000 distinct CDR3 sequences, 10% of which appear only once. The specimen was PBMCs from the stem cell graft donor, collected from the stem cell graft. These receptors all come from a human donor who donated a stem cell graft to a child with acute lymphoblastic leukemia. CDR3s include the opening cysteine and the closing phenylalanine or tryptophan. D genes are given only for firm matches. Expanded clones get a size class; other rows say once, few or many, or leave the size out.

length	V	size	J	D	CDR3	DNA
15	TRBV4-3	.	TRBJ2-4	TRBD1	CASSRSGQPENIQYF	TGCGCCAGCAGCCGATCGGGACAGCCGGAAAACATTCAGTACTTC
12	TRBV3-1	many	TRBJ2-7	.	CASSYGVNEQYF	TGTGCCAGCAGCTACGGGGTTAACGAGCAGTACTTC
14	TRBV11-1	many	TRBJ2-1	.	CASSLDPSPGEQFF	TGTGCCAGCAGCTTAGACCCCTCTCCCGGTGAGCAGTTCTTC
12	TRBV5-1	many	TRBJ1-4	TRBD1	CASGTGNEKLFF	TGCGCCTCCGGGACAGGGAATGAAAAACTGTTTTTT
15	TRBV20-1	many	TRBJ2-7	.	CSAREGRVSAREQYF	TGCAGTGCTAGAGAGGGGCGGGTCTCTGCTCGGGAGCAGTACTTC
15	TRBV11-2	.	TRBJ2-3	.	CASSLILVNTDTQYF	TGTGCCAGCAGCTTAATTCTAGTTAACACAGATACGCAGTATTTT
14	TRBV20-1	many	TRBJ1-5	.	CSARELYSNQPQHF	TGCAGTGCTAGGGAGTTATATAGCAATCAGCCCCAGCATTTT
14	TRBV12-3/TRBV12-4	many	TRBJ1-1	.	CASSPGDTNTEAFF	TGTGCCAGCAGCCCGGGGGACACGAACACTGAAGCTTTCTTT
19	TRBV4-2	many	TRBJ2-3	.	CASSSDDRHPADHTDTQYF	TGTGCCAGCAGCTCCGATGACCGTCACCCGGCGGACCACACAGATACGCAGTATTTT
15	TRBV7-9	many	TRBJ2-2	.	CASSSPSANTGELFF	TGTGCCAGCAGCTCGCCTAGCGCGAACACCGGGGAGCTGTTTTTT
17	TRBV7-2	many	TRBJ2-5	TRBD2	CASSLGGTSGKGKTQYF	TGTGCCAGCAGCTTAGGAGGGACTAGCGGGAAGGGGAAGACCCAGTACTTC
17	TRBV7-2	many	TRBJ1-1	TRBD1	CASIPMTGGTLNTEAFF	TGTGCCAGCATCCCTATGACAGGGGGTACTTTGAACACTGAAGCTTTCTTT
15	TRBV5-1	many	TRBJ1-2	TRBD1	CASSFDGQGAYGYTF	TGCGCCAGCAGCTTTGACGGACAGGGGGCCTATGGCTACACCTTC
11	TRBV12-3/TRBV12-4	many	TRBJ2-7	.	CASSNYYEQYF	TGTGCCAGCAGCAATTACTACGAGCAGTACTTC
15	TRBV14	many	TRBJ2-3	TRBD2	CASSQTSGRQDTQYF	TGTGCCAGCAGCCAAACTAGCGGGAGACAAGATACGCAGTATTTT
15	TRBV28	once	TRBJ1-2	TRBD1	CASTPGQGRNYGYTF	TGTGCCAGCACCCCTGGACAGGGAAGGAACTATGGCTACACCTTC
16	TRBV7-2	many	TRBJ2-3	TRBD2	CASSLVWDYHADTQYF	TGTGCCAGCAGCTTAGTATGGGACTATCACGCAGATACGCAGTATTTT
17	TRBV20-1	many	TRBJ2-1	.	CSARGLGRSNSYNEQFF	TGCAGTGCTAGAGGATTGGGGAGGTCAAACTCCTACAATGAGCAGTTCTTC
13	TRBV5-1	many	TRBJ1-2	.	CASGDGGSGGYTF	TGCGCCAGCGGGGATGGGGGCTCCGGAGGCTACACCTTC
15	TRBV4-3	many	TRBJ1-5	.	CASSPDGGSNQPQHF	TGCGCCAGCAGCCCCGACGGGGGTAGCAATCAGCCCCAGCATTTT
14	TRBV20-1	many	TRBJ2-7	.	CSARGQTNYYEQYF	TGCAGTGCTAGAGGACAGACGAACTATTACGAGCAGTACTTC
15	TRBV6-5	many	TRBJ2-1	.	CASSSPGLAYNEQFF	TGTGCCAGCAGTTCCCCGGGACTGGCCTACAATGAGCAGTTCTTC
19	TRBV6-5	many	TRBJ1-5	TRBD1	CASSYTTAGTGGRGQPQHF	TGTGCCAGCAGTTACACCACCGCCGGGACAGGGGGCCGAGGTCAGCCCCAGCATTTT
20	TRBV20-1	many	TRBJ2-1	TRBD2	CSAREGPLGGRRGPYNEQFF	TGCAGTGCTAGAGAAGGGCCCCTCGGCGGGAGGAGAGGGCCCTACAATGAGCAGTTCTTC
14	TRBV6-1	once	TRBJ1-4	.	CASTAGRTHEKLFF	TGTGCCAGCACCGCGGGACGGACCCATGAAAAACTGTTTTTT
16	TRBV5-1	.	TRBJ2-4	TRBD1	CASSSGDRASGNSQYF	TGCGCCAGCAGCTCGGGGGACAGGGCTTCAGGAAACAGTCAGTACTTC
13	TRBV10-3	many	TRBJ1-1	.	CAISERLNTEAFF	TGTGCCATCAGTGAAAGGTTGAACACTGAAGCTTTCTTT
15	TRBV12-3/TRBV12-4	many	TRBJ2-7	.	CASSTYRGGRYEQYF	TGTGCCAGCAGCACGTACAGGGGGGGTCGGTACGAGCAGTACTTC
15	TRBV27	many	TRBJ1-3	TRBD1	CASSFRGGAGNTIYF	TGTGCCAGCAGTTTTCGAGGGGGCGCGGGAAACACCATATATTTT
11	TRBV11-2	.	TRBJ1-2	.	CASSSGHGYTF	TGTGCCAGCAGCTCCGGGCATGGCTACACCTTC
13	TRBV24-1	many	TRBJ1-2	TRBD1	CATSDPQGIGYTF	TGTGCCACCAGTGACCCACAGGGGATCGGCTACACCTTC
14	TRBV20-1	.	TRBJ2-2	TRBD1	CSAPGQGYTGELFF	TGCAGTGCCCCGGGACAGGGATACACCGGGGAGCTGTTTTTT
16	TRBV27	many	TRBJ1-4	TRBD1	CASSNYPQGGWEKLFF	TGTGCCAGCAGCAATTACCCCCAGGGGGGTTGGGAAAAACTGTTTTTT
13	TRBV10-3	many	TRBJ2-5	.	CAIGGLDQETQYF	TGTGCCATCGGGGGACTGGACCAAGAGACCCAGTACTTC
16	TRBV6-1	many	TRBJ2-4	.	CASTSAGILAKNIQYF	TGTGCCAGCACCTCGGCGGGCATCCTAGCCAAAAACATTCAGTACTTC
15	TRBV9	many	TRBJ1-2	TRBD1	CASSSGQARGYGYTF	TGTGCCAGCAGCTCTGGACAGGCCCGAGGCTATGGCTACACCTTC
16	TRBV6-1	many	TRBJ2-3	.	CASSANRAGGTDTQYF	TGTGCCAGCAGTGCGAATCGGGCCGGAGGCACAGATACGCAGTATTTT
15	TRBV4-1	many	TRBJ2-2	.	CASSQTYGLAGELFF	TGCGCCAGCAGCCAAACGTACGGGTTGGCCGGGGAGCTGTTTTTT
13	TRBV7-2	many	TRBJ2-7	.	CASSFQGSYEQYF	TGTGCCAGCAGCTTTCAGGGCTCCTACGAGCAGTACTTC
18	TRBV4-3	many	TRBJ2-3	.	CASSQDATPGVAVDTQYF	TGCGCCAGCAGCCAAGATGCAACTCCCGGGGTAGCAGTGGATACGCAGTATTTT